Below are 9 T cell receptor beta chains sequenced from a single sample in a study of graft-versus-host responses after intestinal transplantation. Clones were sequenced by immunoSEQ multiplex PCR, and TCRdb holds only the in-frame ones, with some missing. The table has about 90,000 clones, more than 85% seen once; the top ten hold less than 0.45%. Their specific antigens are unknown. The sample consisted of unstimulated CD4+ T cells sorted from spleen or lymph node cells, taken before transplant. These receptors were collected from a human donor who was the organ donor for an intestinal transplant.

This clone appeared once. This rearrangement joins TRBV15 to TRBJ1-5; D is unresolved. The CDR3 has 15 amino acids. Germline V CDR1 and CDR2: LNHNV, YYDKDF (reference sequence). V dropped 0 bases and J dropped 3 bases, with 9 bases sitting between them. The CDR3 coding sequence is TGTGCCACCAGCAGAGATAGTCCTATCAATCAGCCCCAGCATTTT. Translating it yields CATSRDSPINQPQHF.

This chain joins TRBV15 and TRBJ1-6, with D perhaps matching TRBD1 (5 bases). Looked up from germline, CDR1 is LNHNV and CDR2 is YYDKDF (reference sequence). This CDR3 region has 16 residues. Deletions cut 2 bases from V and 9 bases from J, with 17 bases between. The CDR3, as DNA: TGTGCCACCAGCAGAACCCTACAGGAACGTGGTTCACCCCTCCACTTT. This sequence encodes CATSRTLQERGSPLHF.

J is TRBJ2-7 and V is TRBV18; 7 positions agree with TRBD1. The germline V gene has CDR1 KGHSH and CDR2 LQKENI. This CDR3 comprises 13 residues. The V gene end was trimmed by 4 bases and the J gene end by 0 bases; junction bases not matched to a gene: 0. Written as DNA, the CDR3 is TGTGCCAGCTCACGGGACAGCTCCTACGAGCAGTACTTC. Its protein product is CASSRDSSYEQYF.

The J gene is TRBJ2-7, the V gene TRBV6-5; 10 bases align to TRBD1. This CDR3 comprises 13 residues. Germline values: CDR1 MNHEY, CDR2 SVGAGI. V gave up 7 bases and J gave up 4 bases; unmatched junction bases: 4. The CDR3 protein is CASNRDRGYEQYF. Here the CDR3 DNA reads TGTGCCAGCAATAGGGACAGGGGATACGAGCAGTACTTC.

This clone came up once. The chain combines TRBV18 with TRBJ2-1; D perhaps matches TRBD1 (5 bases). This CDR3 spans 17 amino acids. Between the trimmed V and J ends, which lost 3 bases and 0 bases, there was a span of 15 bases. Germline CDR1 reads KGHSH; CDR2 reads LQKENI. CDR3 sequence reads: CASSPRQRGSSYNEQFF. For the CDR3, the DNA is TGTGCCAGCTCACCCCGCCAAAGGGGAAGCTCCTACAATGAGCAGTTCTTC.

The chain combines TRBV28 with TRBJ1-4; D perhaps matches TRBD1 (6 bases). The CDR3 is 15 residues long. Germline CDR1 and CDR2: MDHEN and SYDVKM. Trimming left V 5 bases short and J 4 bases short, with 14 bases between. CDR3 loop: CASSPGSRGNEKLFF. CDR3 nucleotide sequence: TGTGCCAGCAGTCCGGGGTCCAGGGGTAATGAAAAACTGTTTTTT.

The chain carries TRBV6-1 and TRBJ2-1; 14 nucleotides line up with TRBD2. Germline V lookup: CDR1 MNHNS, CDR2 SASEGT. With V trimmed by 7 bases and J by 12 bases, 2 bases remained unmatched. This CDR3 is 12 amino acids long. The CDR3 region is CASKGTSGRQFF. CDR3 in DNA: TGTGCCAGCAAAGGGACTAGCGGGAGGCAGTTCTTC.

V usage is TRBV29-1 and J usage is TRBJ2-5, with D perhaps matching TRBD1 (5 bases). The V and J ends lost 6 bases and 9 bases respectively, with 11 bases between them. Looked up from germline, CDR1 is SQVTM and CDR2 is ANQGSEA. The CDR3 length is 10 residues. The CDR3 sequence is CSVDSRPQYF. As DNA, the CDR3 is TGCAGCGTCGACAGTCGTCCCCAGTACTTC.

This clone appeared a single time. This sequence joins TRBV7-9 and TRBJ2-6, with 12 positions matching TRBD1. The CDR3 totals 17 residues. V lost 4 bases to trimming and J lost 4 bases; unmatched junction nucleotides: 5. Per germline, CDR1 SEHNR and CDR2 FQNEAQ (reference sequence). In DNA, the CDR3 is TGTGCCAGCAGCTGGGGACAGGGGGCGGCAGGGGCCAACGTCCTGACTTTC. This codes for CASSWGQGAAGANVLTF.